Listed here is a single T cell receptor (beta chain). The data were taken from a study of T cell changes during pregnancy in multiple sclerosis. TCRdb's table, derived via immunoSEQ multiplex PCR, lists solely in-frame clones and lacks some. The sample carries 70,000 or so clones, approximately 92% recorded once. The TCR originated in a female donor in good health, enrolled as a control in a pregnancy study. Specimen: peripheral blood, collected in the third trimester of pregnancy.

CDR3 sequence: CASSPGQVHTDTQYF. CDR3 nucleotide sequence: TGTGCCAGCAGTCCCGGACAGGTTCACACAGATACGCAGTATTTT. J is TRBJ2-3 and V is TRBV11-2; 7 bases are a match to TRBD1. The CDR3 length is 15 residues. Losses at the gene ends were 6 bases for V and 2 bases for J; bases not matched to a gene: 8. Germline CDR1 reads SGHAT; CDR2 reads FQNNGV.